The clone carrying this T cell receptor beta chain was detected only a few times. This entry comes from a study of response to subunit inactivated influenza vaccine. TCRdb reprocessed the RT-PCR reads with MiXCR, giving one entry per CDR3 protein. The table shows hundreds of thousands of distinct CDR3 sequences, with around 11% occurring only once. This sample was shared with a second study, whose subject was T cells expressing NK-cell markers. That paper states: The cDNA for TCR beta came from 5'RACE template switching with UMIs. NKG2C+ dominant clonotypes from 5 to 7 donors made up about 1.0-7.5% of CD8+ T cells. The same clonotypes also predominated in the CD3+CD56-NKG2C+ fraction of a few donors. The study did not resolve the HCMV specificity of expanded NKG2C+ T cell clones.

The starting material was PBMCs from blood, obtained on the day of vaccination. This sequence originates from a man in his fifties who received an inactivated influenza vaccine.

CDR3 loop: CASRRTSGGPLDEQFF. In DNA form, the CDR3 reads TGTGCCAGCAGAAGGACTAGCGGGGGCCCGTTGGATGAGCAGTTCTTC. This chain connects TRBV27 to TRBJ2-1; 13 bases agree with TRBD2. J gave up 8 bases and V 6 bases, and 10 bases lay outside the gene matches. The CDR3 sequence is 16 residues long. CDR1 MNHEY and CDR2 SMNVEV come from the germline V gene (reference sequence).